These 2 T cell receptor beta chains were all obtained from the same sample, sequenced in a study of blood T cell repertoires in COVID-19. Profiling relied on immunoSEQ multiplex PCR, and the TCRdb table lists in-frame clones only, not all of them. Of just under 350,000 clones in the sample, over 70% were seen once. Sequenced input: peripheral blood. The receptors shown here come from a woman aged 45-60 years with COVID-19, enrolled during active disease.

The chain couples TRBV7-2 to TRBJ2-2; tentatively, D is TRBD1 (5 bases). Germline values: CDR1 SGHTA, CDR2 FQGNSA. Trimming removed 6 bases at V and 2 bases at J, with 10 bases between. This CDR3 contains 14 residues. CDR3 residues: CASRLQGNTGELFF. CDR3 DNA: TGTGCCAGCAGATTGCAGGGAAACACCGGGGAGCTGTTTTTT.

There are a few counts of this clone. This chain links TRBV10-2 with TRBJ1-1; no clear D gene. Trimming shortened V by 6 bases and J by 6 bases, and 11 bases separated the two germline ends. CDR1 and CDR2 (germline): WSHSY, SAAADI. CDR3 length: 12 residues. For the CDR3, the DNA is TGCGCCAGCAGCGGGGTTAGCCCTGAAGCTTTCTTT. Protein: CASSGVSPEAFF.